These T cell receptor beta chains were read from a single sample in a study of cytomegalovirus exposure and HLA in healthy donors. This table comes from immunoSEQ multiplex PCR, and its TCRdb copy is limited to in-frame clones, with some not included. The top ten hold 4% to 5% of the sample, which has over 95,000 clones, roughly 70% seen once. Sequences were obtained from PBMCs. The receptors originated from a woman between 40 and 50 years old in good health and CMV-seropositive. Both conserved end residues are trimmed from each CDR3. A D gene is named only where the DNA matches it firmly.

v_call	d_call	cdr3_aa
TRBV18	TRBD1	ASSRTGAVSDTGELF
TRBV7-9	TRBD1	ASSLDRGRYEQY
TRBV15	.	ATSRDPSRDEKLF
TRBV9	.	ASSVGQAETQY
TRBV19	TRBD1	ASSPRPTGEKMPFSGNTIY
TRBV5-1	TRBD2	ASSLLAGGNYEQF
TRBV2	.	ASSPTPVRTGELF
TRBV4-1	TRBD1	ASSQGDRGIQPQH
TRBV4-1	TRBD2	ASSQDGGAGDTQY
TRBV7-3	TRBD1	ASSLTGGSEAF
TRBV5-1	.	ASSFGDSTDTQY
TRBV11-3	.	ASSLKSGISTDTQY
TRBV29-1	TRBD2	SVMTSGIRETQY
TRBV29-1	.	SVRDDRNNEQF
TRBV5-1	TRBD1	ASSLGTGSGNEQF
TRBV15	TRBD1	ATSGQGYGYT
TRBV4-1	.	ASSQRERRDEQY
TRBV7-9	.	ASSTSGGYT
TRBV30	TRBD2	AWKVAGTYNEQF
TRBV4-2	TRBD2	ASSQESGGPGEQF
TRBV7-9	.	ASSFPGGGTDGYT
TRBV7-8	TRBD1	ASSFQGVGSYEQY
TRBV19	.	ASSIGTSTYEQY
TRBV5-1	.	ASSTGGTDTQY
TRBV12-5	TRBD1	ASGPGTGTFQGARKETQY
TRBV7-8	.	ASSLARDSRSDEQF
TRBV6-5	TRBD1	ASSRKTGGNYGYT
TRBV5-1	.	ASSFVQTGELF
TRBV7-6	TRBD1	ASSLLDRVNYGYT
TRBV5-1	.	ASSPRQANSGNTIY
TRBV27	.	ASSLTAFGATDTQY
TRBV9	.	ASSVWGGGTDTQY
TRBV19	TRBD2	ASSGILLAGGGTDTQY
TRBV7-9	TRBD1	SSSRTGGGGYT
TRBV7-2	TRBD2	ASSELVAGGYEQY